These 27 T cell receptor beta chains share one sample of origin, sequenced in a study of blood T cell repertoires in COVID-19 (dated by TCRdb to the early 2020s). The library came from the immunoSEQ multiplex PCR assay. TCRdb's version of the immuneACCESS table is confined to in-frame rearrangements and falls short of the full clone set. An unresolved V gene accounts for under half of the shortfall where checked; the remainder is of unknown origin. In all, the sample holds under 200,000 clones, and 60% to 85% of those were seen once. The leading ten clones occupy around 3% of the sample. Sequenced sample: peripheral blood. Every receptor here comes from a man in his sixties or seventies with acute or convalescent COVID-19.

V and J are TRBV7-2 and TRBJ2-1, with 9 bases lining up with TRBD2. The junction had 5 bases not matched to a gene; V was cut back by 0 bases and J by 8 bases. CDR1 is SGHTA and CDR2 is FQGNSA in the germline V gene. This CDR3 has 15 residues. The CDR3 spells CASSLALAGAYEQFF. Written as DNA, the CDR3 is TGTGCCAGCAGCTTAGCACTAGCGGGTGCATATGAGCAGTTCTTC. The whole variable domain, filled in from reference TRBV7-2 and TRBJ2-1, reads GAGVSQSPSNKVTEKGKDVELRCDPISGHTALYWYRQSLGQGLEFLIYFQGNSAPDKSGLPSDRFSAERTGGSVSTLTIQRTQQEDSAVYLCASSLALAGAYEQFFGPGTRLTVL.

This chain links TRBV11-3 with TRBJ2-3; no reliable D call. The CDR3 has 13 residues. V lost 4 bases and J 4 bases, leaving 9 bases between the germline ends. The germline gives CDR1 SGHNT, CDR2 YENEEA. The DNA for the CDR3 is TGTGCCAGCAGCTCAGACACGGCAGATACGCAGTATTTT. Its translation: CASSSDTADTQYF.

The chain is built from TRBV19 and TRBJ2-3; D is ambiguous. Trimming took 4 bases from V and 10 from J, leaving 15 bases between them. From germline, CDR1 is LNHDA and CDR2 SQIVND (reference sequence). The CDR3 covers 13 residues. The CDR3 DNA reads TGTGCCAGTAGTACCGGGTACCAGCAAGCGCAGTATTTT. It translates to CASSTGYQQAQYF.

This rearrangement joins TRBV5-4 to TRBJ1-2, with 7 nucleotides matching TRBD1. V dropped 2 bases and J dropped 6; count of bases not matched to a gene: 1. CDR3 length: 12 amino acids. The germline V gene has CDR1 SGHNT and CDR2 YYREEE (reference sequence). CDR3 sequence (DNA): TGTGCCAGCAGCTTAGGACAGGATGGCTACACCTTC. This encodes CASSLGQDGYTF.

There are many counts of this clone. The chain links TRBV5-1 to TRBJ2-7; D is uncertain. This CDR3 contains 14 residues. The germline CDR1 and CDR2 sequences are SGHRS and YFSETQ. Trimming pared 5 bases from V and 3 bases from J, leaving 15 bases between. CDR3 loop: CASRTFPGLYEQYF. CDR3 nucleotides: TGCGCCAGCAGAACGTTTCCAGGTCTCTACGAGCAGTACTTC.

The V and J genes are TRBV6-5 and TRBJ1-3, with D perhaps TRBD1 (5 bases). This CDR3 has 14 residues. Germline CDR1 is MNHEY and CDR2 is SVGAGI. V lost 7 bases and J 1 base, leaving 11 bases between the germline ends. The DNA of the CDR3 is TGTGCCAGCACCCCGGGGGGTTCTGGAAACACCATATATTTT. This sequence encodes CASTPGGSGNTIYF.

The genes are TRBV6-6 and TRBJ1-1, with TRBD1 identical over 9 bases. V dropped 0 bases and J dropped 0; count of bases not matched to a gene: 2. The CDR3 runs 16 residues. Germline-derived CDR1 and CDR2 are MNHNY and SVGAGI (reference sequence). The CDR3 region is CASSYSQGAMNTEAFF. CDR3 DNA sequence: TGTGCCAGCAGTTACTCACAGGGGGCGATGAACACTGAAGCTTTCTTT.

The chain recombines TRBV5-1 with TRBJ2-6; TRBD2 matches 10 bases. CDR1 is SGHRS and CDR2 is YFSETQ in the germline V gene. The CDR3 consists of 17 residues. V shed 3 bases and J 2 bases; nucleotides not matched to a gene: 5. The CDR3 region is CASSYTGTSAGANVLTF. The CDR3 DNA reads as TGCGCCAGCAGCTATACCGGGACTAGCGCTGGGGCCAACGTCCTGACTTTC.

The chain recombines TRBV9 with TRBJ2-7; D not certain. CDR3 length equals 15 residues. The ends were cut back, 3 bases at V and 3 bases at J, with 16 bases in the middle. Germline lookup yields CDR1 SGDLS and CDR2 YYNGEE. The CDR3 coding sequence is TGTGCCAGCAGCGCGGGTCCTTCTCCAGTCTACGAGCAGTACTTC. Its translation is CASSAGPSPVYEQYF.

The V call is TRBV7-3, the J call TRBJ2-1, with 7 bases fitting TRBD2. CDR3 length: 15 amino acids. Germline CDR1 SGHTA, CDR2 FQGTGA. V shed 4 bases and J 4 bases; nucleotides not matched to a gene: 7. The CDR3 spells CASSSWLAAYNEQFF. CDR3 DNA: TGTGCCAGCAGCTCGTGGCTAGCGGCTTACAATGAGCAGTTCTTC.

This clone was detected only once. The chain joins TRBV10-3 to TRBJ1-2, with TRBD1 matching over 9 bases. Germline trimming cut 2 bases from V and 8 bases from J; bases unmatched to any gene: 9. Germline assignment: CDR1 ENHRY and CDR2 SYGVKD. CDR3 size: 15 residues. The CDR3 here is CAISERDGTGRGYTF. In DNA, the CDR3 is TGTGCCATCAGTGAGAGAGACGGGACAGGGCGAGGCTACACCTTC.

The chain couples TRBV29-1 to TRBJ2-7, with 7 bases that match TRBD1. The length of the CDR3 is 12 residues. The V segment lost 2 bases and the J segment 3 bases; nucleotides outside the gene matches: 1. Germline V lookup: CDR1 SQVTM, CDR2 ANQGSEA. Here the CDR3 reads CSVEWDSYEQYF. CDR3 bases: TGCAGCGTTGAATGGGACAGCTACGAGCAGTACTTC.

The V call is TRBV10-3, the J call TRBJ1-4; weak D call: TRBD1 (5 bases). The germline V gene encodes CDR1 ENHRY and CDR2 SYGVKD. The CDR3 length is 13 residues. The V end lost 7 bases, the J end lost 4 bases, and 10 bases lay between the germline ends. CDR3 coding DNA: TGTGCCATCAAAGGACAACTTAATGAAAAACTGTTTTTT. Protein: CAIKGQLNEKLFF.

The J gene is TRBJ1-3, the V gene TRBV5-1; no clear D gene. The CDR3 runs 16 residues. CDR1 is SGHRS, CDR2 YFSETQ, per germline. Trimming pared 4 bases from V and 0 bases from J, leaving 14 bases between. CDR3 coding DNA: TGCGCCAGCAGCCGGAACAGCCAGAGCTCTGGAAACACCATATATTTT. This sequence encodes CASSRNSQSSGNTIYF.

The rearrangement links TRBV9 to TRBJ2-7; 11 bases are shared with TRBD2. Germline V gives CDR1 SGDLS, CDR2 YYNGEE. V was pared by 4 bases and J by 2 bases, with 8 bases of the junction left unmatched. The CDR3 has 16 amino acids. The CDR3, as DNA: TGTGCCAGCAGCCCAGGACTAGCGGGCCCCCCCTACGAGCAGTACTTC. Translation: CASSPGLAGPPYEQYF. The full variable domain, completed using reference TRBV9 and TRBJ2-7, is DSGVTQTPKHLITATGQRVTLRCSPRSGDLSVYWYQQSLDQGLQFLIQYYNGEERAKGNILERFSAQQFPDLHSELNLSSLELGDSALYFCASSPGLAGPPYEQYFGPGTRLTVT.

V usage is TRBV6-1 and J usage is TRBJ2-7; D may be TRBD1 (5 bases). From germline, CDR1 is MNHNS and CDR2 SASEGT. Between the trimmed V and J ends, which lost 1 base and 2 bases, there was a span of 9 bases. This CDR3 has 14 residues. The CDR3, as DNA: TGTGCCAGCAGTGAAGTGGGGCTAACCTACGAGCAGTACTTC. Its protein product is CASSEVGLTYEQYF.

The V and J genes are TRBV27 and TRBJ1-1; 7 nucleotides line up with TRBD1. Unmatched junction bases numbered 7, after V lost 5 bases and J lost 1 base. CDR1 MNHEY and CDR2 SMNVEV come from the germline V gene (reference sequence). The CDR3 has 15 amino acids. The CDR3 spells CASSLLGTANTEAFF. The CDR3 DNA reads TGTGCCAGCAGTCTCCTGGGGACAGCGAACACTGAAGCTTTCTTT.

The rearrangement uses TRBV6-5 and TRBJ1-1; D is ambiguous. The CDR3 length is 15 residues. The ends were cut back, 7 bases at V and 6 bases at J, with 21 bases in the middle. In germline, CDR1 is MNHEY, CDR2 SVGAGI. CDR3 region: CASIPLHTNRAEAFF. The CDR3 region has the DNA TGTGCCAGCATCCCCCTCCATACCAATCGGGCTGAAGCTTTCTTT.

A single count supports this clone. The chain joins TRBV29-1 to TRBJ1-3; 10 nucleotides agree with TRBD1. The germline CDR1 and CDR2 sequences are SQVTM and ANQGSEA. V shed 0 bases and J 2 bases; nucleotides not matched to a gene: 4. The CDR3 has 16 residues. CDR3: CSVEDQGTGAGNTIYF. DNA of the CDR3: TGCAGCGTTGAAGATCAGGGGACAGGGGCTGGAAACACCATATATTTT.

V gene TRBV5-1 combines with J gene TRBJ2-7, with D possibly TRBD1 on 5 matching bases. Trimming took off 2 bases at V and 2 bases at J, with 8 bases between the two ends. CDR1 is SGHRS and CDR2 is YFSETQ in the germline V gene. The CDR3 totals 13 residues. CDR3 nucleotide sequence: TGCGCCAGCAGCTTCACAGGCACCTACGAGCAGTACTTC. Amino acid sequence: CASSFTGTYEQYF.

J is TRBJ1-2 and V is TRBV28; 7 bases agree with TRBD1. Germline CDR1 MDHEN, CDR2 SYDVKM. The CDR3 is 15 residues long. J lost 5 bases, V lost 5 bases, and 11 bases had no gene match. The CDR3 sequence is CASSTTGHFKYGYTF. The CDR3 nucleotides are TGTGCCAGCAGTACGACAGGGCACTTTAAATATGGCTACACCTTC.

The CDR3 region has the DNA TGTGCCAGCATGACTAGGAGTTCCTACGAGCAGTACTTC. It encodes CASMTRSSYEQYF. V usage is TRBV27 and J usage is TRBJ2-7; D perhaps matches TRBD2 (6 bases). V lost 7 bases, J lost 1 base, and 11 bases lay in between. Germline V CDR1 and CDR2: MNHEY, SMNVEV (reference sequence). This CDR3 has 13 residues.

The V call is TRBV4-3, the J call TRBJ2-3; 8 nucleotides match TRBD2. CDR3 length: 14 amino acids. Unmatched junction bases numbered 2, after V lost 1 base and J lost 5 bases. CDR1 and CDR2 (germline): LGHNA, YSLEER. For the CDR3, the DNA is TGCGCCAGCAGCCAAGGTCTAGCGGGAGATACGCAGTATTTT. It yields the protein CASSQGLAGDTQYF.

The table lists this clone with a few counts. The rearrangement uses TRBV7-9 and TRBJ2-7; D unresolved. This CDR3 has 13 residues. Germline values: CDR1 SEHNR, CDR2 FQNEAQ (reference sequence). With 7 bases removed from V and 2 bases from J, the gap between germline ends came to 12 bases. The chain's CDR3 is CASTLGGTYEQYF. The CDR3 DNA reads TGTGCCAGCACCCTTGGCGGAACCTACGAGCAGTACTTC.

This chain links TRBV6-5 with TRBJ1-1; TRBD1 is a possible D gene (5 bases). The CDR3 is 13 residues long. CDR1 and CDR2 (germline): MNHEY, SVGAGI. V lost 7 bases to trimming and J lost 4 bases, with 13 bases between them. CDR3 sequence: CASNFRVTTEAFF. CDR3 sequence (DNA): TGTGCCAGCAACTTCAGGGTAACCACTGAAGCTTTCTTT.

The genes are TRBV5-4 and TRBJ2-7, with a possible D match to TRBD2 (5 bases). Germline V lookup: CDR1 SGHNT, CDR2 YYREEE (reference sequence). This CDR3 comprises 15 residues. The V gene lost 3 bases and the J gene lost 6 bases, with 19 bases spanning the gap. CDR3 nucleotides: TGTGCCAGCAGCTCAGGCGGTGGAAAACGGGGCGAGCAGTACTTC. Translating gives CASSSGGGKRGEQYF.

The DNA for the CDR3 is TGTGCCTGGAGTCGGGATTTTGCTAGCACAGATACGCAGTATTTT. Its protein is CAWSRDFASTDTQYF. V is TRBV30 and J is TRBJ2-3, with D maybe TRBD2 (5 bases). Germline V lookup: CDR1 GTSNPN, CDR2 SVGIG (reference sequence). CDR3 length: 15 residues. V lost 2 bases to trimming and J lost 0 bases, with 12 bases between them.